This TCR beta chain was captured by sequencing in a study of lymphopenia after photon versus proton radiotherapy. Study-wide points: Only patients who died were analyzed for survival; proton advantage is unproven. In patients who died, overall survival fell as post-nadir TCR diversity dropped more. Under photons, naive T cells and diversity fell while effector/memory populations rose. After lymphocyte nadir, photon-treated repertoires showed oligoclonal expansion, especially CD8+ Temra.

Some clones are missing from TCRdb's copy, which holds only in-frame ones; the method was immunoSEQ multiplex PCR. The sample has around 150,000 clones, about 85% seen once. A remark on this clone: Its matching antigen is unknown.

The germline gives CDR1 GTSNPN, CDR2 SVGIG (reference sequence). The CDR3 length is 15 residues. With 5 bases removed from V and 3 bases from J, the gap between germline ends came to 17 bases. The specimen was peripheral blood, collected from a patient treated with photon-based radiotherapy. The sequence came from a man aged 50 or older with gastric cancer. J is TRBJ1-5 and V is TRBV30, with D perhaps TRBD1 (5 bases). DNA of the CDR3: TGTGCCTGGGAAGCTGCCGGGGCTCACAATCAGCCCCAGCATTTT. Its translation is CAWEAAGAHNQPQHF. The full variable domain, in which reference TRBV30 and TRBJ1-5 provide the parts outside the CDR3, is SQTIHQWPATLVQPVGSPLSLECTVEGTSNPNLYWYRQAAGRGLQLLFYSVGIGQISSEVPQNLSASRPQDRQFILSSKKLLLSDSGFYLCAWEAAGAHNQPQHFGDGTRLSIL.